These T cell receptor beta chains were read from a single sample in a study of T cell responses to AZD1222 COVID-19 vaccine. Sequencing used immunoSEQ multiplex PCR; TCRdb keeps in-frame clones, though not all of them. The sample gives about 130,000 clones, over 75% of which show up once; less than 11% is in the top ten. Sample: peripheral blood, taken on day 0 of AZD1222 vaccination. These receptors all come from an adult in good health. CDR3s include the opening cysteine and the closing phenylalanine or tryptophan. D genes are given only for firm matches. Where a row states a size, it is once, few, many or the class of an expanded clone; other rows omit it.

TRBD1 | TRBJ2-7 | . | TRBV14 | CASSQGQRHYEQYF | TGTGCCAGCAGCCAGGGACAGAGGCACTACGAGCAGTACTTC
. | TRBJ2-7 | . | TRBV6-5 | CASSYRGRDHEQYF | TGTGCCAGCAGTTACAGGGGACGAGATCACGAGCAGTACTTC
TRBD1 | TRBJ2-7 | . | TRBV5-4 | CASSFYRGQGLGEQYF | TGTGCCAGCAGCTTTTACCGGGGACAGGGTCTGGGCGAGCAGTACTTC
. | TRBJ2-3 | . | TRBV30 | CAWSGNRRGDTQYF | TGTGCCTGGTCGGGGAATCGGCGGGGAGATACGCAGTATTTT
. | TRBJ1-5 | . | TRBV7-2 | CASSPAAFTGYGQPQHF | TGTGCCAGCAGCCCCGCAGCATTTACTGGATACGGTCAGCCCCAGCATTTT
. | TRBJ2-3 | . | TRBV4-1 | CASSQDRNSDTQYF | TGCGCCAGCAGCCAAGATCGGAACTCAGATACGCAGTATTTT
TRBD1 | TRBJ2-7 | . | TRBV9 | CASSGYRGFYEQYF | TGTGCCAGCAGCGGTTACAGGGGCTTCTACGAGCAGTACTTC
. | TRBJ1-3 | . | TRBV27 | CASMGGPGNTIYF | TGTGCCAGCATGGGGGGCCCTGGAAACACCATATATTTT
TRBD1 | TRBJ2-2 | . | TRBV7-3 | CASSPTGGYTGELFF | TGTGCCAGCAGCCCGACAGGGGGGTACACCGGGGAGCTGTTTTTT
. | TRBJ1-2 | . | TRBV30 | CAWRERTMGYGYTF | TGTGCCTGGAGGGAAAGGACTATGGGCTATGGCTACACCTTC
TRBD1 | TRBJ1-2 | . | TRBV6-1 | CASSERQGDGGYTF | TGTGCCAGCAGTGAACGACAGGGGGACGGAGGCTACACCTTC
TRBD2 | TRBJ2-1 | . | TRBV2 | CASSGTSGFPNEQFF | TGTGCCAGCAGTGGGACTAGCGGGTTCCCTAATGAGCAGTTCTTC
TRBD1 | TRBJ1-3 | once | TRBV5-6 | CASSLSGQGFLDTIYF | TGTGCCAGCAGCTTGTCGGGACAGGGGTTTTTGGACACCATATATTTT
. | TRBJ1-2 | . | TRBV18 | CASSPRDSGYTF | TGTGCCAGCTCACCTCGGGACTCCGGCTACACCTTC
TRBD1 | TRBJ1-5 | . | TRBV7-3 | CASSLMDRGPLYSNQPQHF | TGTGCCAGCAGCTTAATGGACAGGGGACCCCTTTATAGCAATCAGCCCCAGCATTTT
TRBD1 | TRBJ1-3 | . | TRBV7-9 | CASSLDRGLPSGNTIYF | TGTGCCAGCAGCTTAGACAGGGGCCTCCCCTCTGGAAACACCATATATTTT
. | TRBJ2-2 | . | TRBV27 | CASSLSAESNTGELFF | TGTGCCAGCAGTTTATCCGCGGAAAGTAACACCGGGGAGCTGTTTTTT
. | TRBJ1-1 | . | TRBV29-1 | CSARTEMNTEAFF | TGCAGCGCCCGGACGGAGATGAACACTGAAGCTTTCTTT
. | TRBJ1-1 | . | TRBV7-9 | CASSLLGEAFF | TGTGCCAGCAGCTTACTCGGTGAAGCTTTCTTT
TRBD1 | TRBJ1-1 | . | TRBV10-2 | CASSYLTGAINTEAFF | TGCGCCAGCAGTTACCTAACAGGGGCCATCAACACTGAAGCTTTCTTT
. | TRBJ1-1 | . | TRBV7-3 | CASSLKGRTEAFF | TGTGCCAGCAGCTTGAAGGGACGGACTGAAGCTTTCTTT
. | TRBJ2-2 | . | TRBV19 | CASTSLANTGELFF | TGTGCCAGCACAAGTCTGGCGAACACCGGGGAGCTGTTTTTT
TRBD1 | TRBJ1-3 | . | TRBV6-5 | CASSYGTVSGNTIYF | TGTGCCAGCAGTTACGGGACAGTGTCTGGAAACACCATATATTTT
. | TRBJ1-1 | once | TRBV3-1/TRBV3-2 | CASTGNTEAFF | TGTGCCAGCACCGGGAACACTGAAGCTTTCTTT
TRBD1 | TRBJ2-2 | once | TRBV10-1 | CASSGSGTGFVGVNTGELFF | TGCGCCAGCAGTGGTTCCGGGACAGGGTTCGTTGGCGTTAACACCGGGGAGCTGTTTTTT
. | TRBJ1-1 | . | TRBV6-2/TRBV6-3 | CASSDEWNTEAFF | TGTGCCAGCAGTGACGAGTGGAACACTGAAGCTTTCTTT
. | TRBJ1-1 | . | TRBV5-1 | CASSLVGDTEAFF | TGCGCCAGCAGCTTAGTAGGGGACACTGAAGCTTTCTTT
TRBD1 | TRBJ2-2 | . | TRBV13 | CASSPTGGDTGELFF | TGTGCCAGCAGCCCCACAGGGGGCGACACCGGGGAGCTGTTTTTT
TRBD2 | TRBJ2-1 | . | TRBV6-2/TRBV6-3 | CASSYRLSSGRAREQFF | TGTGCCAGCAGTTACCGGCTATCTAGCGGGAGGGCCCGGGAGCAGTTCTTC
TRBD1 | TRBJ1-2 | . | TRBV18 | CASSPKDQTGDGYTF | TGTGCCAGCTCGCCGAAAGACCAGACAGGGGATGGCTACACCTTC
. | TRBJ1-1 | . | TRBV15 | CATSRIGGKAFF | TGTGCCACCAGCAGGATCGGAGGGAAAGCTTTCTTT
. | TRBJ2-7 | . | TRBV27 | CASSPIGPYEQYF | TGTGCCAGCAGTCCCATAGGACCTTACGAGCAGTACTTC